This T cell receptor beta chain was sequenced for a study of shared clonotypes between healthy human individuals. Profiled with immunoSEQ multiplex PCR; TCRdb holds only in-frame clones, not every one. The sample yields 800,000 to 950,000 clones, 90% to 98% seen once. V dropped 5 bases and J dropped 5; count of bases not matched to a gene: 5. Germline V gene lookup returns CDR1 MNHEY and CDR2 SMNVEV (reference sequence). This CDR3 contains 13 residues. Naive CD8 cells lacked CD45RO, underwent positive selection for CCR7 and left out terminally differentiated effector memory CD45RA+ cells. Sequencing was done on a sample of naive CD8+ T cells sorted from blood. The V and J genes are TRBV27 and TRBJ1-2, with 7 bases aligning to TRBD1. The sequence came from a man aged 30-40 years in good health. The CDR3 protein is CASSGGQTYGYTF. The CDR3 DNA follows: TGTGCCAGCAGTGGGGGACAGACTTATGGCTACACCTTC.